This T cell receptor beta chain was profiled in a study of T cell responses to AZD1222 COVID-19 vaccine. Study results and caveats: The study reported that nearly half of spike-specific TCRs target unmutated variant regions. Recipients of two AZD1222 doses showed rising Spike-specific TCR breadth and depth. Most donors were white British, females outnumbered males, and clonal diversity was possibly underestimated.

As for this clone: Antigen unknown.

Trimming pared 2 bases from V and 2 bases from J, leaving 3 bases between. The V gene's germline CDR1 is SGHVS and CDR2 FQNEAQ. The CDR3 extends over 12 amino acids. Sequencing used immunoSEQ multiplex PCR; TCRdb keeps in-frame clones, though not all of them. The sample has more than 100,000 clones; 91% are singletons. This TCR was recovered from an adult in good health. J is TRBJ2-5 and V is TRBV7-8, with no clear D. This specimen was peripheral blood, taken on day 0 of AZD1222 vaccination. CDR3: CASSLPQETQYF. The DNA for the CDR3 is TGTGCCAGCAGCTTACCTCAAGAGACCCAGTACTTC.